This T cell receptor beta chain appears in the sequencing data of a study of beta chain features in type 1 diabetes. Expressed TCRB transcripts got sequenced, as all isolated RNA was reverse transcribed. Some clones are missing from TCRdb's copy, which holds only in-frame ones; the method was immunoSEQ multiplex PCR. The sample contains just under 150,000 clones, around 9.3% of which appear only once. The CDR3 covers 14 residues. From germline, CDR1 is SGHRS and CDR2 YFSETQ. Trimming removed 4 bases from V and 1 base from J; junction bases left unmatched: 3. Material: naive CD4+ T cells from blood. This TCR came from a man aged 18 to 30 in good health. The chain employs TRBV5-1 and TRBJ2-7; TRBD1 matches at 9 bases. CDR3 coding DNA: TGCGCCAGCAGCCAGACAGGGGGTTCCTACGAGCAGTACTTC. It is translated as CASSQTGGSYEQYF.